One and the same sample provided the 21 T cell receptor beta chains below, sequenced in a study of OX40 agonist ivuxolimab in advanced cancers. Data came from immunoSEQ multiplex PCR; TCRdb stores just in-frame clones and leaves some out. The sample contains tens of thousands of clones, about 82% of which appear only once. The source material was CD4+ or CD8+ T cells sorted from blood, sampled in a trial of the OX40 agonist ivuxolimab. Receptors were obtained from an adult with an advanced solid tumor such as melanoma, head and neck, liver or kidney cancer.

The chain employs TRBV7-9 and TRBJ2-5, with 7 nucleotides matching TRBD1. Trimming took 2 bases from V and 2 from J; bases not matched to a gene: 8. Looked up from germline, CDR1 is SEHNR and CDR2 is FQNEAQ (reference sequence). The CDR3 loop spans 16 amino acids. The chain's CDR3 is CASSLTLLGQQETQYF. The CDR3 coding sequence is TGTGCCAGCAGCTTAACGTTGTTGGGACAGCAAGAGACCCAGTACTTC.

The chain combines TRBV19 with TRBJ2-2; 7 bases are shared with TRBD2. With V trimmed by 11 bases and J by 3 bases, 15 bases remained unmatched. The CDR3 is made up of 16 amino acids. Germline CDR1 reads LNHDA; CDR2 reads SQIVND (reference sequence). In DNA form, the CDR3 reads TGTGCCGGTCAAACCCGGTCCGGGGGGTACACCGGGGAGCTGTTTTTT. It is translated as CAGQTRSGGYTGELFF.

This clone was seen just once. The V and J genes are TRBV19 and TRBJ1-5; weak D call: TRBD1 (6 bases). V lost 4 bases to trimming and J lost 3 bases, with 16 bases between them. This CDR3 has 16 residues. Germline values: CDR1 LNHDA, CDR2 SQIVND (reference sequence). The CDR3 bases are TGTGCCAGTAGTACGACATGGACAGCCCTCAATCAGCCCCAGCATTTT. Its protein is CASSTTWTALNQPQHF.

In DNA, the CDR3 is TGTGCCAGCAGCACCGTTGAGGCTGGGAGAGATGAAAAACTGTTTTTT. It translates to CASSTVEAGRDEKLFF. V and J are TRBV6-6 and TRBJ1-4; D is uncertain. The germline V gene has CDR1 MNHNY and CDR2 SVGAGI (reference sequence). V lost 6 bases, J lost 6 bases, and 20 bases lay in between. This CDR3 has 16 residues.

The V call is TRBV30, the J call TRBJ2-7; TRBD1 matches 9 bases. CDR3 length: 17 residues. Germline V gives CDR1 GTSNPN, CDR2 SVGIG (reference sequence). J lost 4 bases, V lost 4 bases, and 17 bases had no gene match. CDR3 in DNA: TGTGCCTGGAAGGGCCCTTTTCTGGACAGGGGTTTTTACGAGCAGTACTTC. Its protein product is CAWKGPFLDRGFYEQYF.

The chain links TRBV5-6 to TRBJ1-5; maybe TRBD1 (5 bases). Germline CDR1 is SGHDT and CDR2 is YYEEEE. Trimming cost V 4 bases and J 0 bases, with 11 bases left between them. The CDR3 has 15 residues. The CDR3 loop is CASSPAGSSNQPQHF. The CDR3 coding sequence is TGTGCCAGCAGCCCGGCAGGGAGTAGCAATCAGCCCCAGCATTTT.

The CDR3 region is CASSPGLVSYEQYV. For the CDR3, the DNA is TGTGCCAGCAGCCCGGGACTAGTCTCCTACGAGCAGTACGTC. This chain connects TRBV5-4 to TRBJ2-7, with 8 bases matching TRBD2. CDR3 length: 14 residues. Germline-derived CDR1 and CDR2 are SGHNT and YYREEE (reference sequence). Losses at the gene ends were 4 bases for V and 0 bases for J; bases not matched to a gene: 3.

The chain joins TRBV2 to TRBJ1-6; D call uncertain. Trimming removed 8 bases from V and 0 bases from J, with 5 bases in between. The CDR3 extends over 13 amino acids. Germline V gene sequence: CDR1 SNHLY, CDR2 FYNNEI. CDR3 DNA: TGTGCCAGCGCCAGCTCCTATAATTCACCCCTCCACTTT. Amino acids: CASASSYNSPLHF.

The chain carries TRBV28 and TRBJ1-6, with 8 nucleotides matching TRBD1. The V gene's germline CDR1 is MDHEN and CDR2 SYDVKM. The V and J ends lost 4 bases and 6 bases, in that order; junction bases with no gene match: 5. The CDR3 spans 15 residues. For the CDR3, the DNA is TGTGCCAGCAGTTCCAGGGGGCGAAGTAATTCACCCCTCCACTTT. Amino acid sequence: CASSSRGRSNSPLHF.

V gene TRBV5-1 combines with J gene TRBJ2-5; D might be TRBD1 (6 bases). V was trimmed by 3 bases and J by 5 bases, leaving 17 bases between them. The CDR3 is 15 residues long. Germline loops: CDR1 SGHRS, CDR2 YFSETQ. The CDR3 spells CASSSPQGRGETQYF. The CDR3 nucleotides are TGCGCCAGCAGCTCACCACAGGGACGCGGGGAGACCCAGTACTTC.

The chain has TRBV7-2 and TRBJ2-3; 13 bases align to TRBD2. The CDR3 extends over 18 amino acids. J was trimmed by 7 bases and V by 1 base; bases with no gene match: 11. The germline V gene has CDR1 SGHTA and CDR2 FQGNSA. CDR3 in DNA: TGTGCCAGCAGCTTAGGGACTAGCGGGGGAGCACTACTTAATACGCAGTATTTT. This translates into CASSLGTSGGALLNTQYF. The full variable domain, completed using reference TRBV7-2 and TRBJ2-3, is GAGVSQSPSNKVTEKGKDVELRCDPISGHTALYWYRQSLGQGLEFLIYFQGNSAPDKSGLPSDRFSAERTGGSVSTLTIQRTQQEDSAVYLCASSLGTSGGALLNTQYFGPGTRLTVL.

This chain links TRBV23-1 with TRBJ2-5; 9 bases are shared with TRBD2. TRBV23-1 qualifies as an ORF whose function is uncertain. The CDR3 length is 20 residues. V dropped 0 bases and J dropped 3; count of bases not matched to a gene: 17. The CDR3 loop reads CASSQSNQRGAQSDEETQYF. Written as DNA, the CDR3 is TGCGCCAGCAGTCAATCGAACCAGCGGGGGGCCCAAAGCGATGAAGAGACCCAGTACTTC.

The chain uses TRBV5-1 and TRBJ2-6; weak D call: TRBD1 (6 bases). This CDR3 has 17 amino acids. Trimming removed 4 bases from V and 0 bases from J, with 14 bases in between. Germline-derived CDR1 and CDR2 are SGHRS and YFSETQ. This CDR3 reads CASSRGQPSSGANVLTF. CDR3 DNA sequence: TGCGCCAGCAGCAGAGGACAGCCCTCCTCTGGGGCCAACGTCCTGACTTTC.

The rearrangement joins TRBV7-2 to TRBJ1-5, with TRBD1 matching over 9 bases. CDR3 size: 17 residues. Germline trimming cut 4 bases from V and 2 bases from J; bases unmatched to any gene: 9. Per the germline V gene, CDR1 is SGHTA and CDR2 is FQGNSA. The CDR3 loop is CASSSSGTGIRNQPQHF. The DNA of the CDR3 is TGTGCCAGCAGCTCGTCCGGGACAGGGATACGCAATCAGCCCCAGCATTTT.

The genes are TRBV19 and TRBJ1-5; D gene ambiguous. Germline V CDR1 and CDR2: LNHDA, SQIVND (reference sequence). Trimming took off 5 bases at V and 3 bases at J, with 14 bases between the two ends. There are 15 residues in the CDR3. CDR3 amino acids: CASSSMGGNNQPQHF. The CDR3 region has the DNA TGTGCCAGTAGTTCGATGGGAGGGAACAATCAGCCCCAGCATTTT. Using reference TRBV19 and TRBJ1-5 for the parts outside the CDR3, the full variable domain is DGGITQSPKYLFRKEGQNVTLSCEQNLNHDAMYWYRQDPGQGLRLIYYSQIVNDFQKGDIAEGYSVSREKKESFPLTVTSAQKNPTAFYLCASSSMGGNNQPQHFGDGTRLSIL.

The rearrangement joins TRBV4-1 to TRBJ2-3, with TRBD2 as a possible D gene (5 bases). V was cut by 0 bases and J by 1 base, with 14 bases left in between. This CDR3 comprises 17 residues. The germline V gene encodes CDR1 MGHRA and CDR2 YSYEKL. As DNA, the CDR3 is TGCGCCAGCAGCCAAGATCCCCCACTAGTTGGCACAGATACGCAGTATTTT. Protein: CASSQDPPLVGTDTQYF.

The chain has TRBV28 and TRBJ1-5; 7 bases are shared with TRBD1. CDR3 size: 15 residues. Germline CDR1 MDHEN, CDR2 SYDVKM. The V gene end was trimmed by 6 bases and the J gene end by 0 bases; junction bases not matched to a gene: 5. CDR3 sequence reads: CASRHGTASNQPQHF. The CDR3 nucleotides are TGTGCCAGCAGACACGGGACAGCTAGCAATCAGCCCCAGCATTTT.

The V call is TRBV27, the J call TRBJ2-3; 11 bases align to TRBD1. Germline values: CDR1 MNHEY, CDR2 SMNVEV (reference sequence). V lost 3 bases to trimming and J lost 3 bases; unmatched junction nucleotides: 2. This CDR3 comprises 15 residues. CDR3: CASSFGDRGTDTQYF. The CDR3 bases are TGTGCCAGCAGTTTCGGGGACAGGGGGACAGATACGCAGTATTTT.

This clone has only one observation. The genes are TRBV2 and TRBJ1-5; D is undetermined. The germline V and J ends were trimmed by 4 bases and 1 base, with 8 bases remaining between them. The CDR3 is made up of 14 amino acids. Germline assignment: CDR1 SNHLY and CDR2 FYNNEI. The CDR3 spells CASSGRRSNQPQHF. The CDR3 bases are TGTGCCAGCAGTGGTAGGAGGAGCAATCAGCCCCAGCATTTT.

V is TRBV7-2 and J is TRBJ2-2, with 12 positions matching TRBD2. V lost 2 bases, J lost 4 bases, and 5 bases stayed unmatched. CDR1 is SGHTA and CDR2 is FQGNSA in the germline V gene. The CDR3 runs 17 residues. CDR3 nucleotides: TGTGCCAGCAGCTTATCCCTAGCGGGGGGGCGCACCGGGGAGCTGTTTTTT. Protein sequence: CASSLSLAGGRTGELFF.

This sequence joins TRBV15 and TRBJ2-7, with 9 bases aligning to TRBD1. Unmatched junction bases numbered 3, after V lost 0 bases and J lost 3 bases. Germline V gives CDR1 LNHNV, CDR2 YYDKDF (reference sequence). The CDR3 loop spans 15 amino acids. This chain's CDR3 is CATSRDPGQGYEQYF. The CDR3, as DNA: TGTGCCACCAGCAGAGACCCGGGACAGGGCTACGAGCAGTACTTC.